This TCR beta chain was retrieved from a study of T-cell memory formation after mild COVID-19. Study outcomes and limitations: Clones shrinking between day 15 and 85 showed a balanced CD4/CD8 split, and those that grew later tilted toward CD4+. Shrinking CD4+ clones were chiefly CM and EM; CD8+ ones were chiefly EMRA.

This clonotype was observed at least ten times. The antigen is unknown. TCRdb re-called the 5' RACE reads with MiXCR, one entry per CDR3 protein. Among under 250,000 distinct CDR3 sequences listed, over 9% were seen once. CDR3 length: 12 amino acids. Germline V gives CDR1 MDHEN, CDR2 SYDVKM. Trimming removed 5 bases at V and 4 bases at J, with 9 bases between. The sequencing input was PBMCs or a T cell subset sorted from them (not recorded which). This rearrangement joins TRBV28 to TRBJ2-7; D might be TRBD2 (5 bases). The source is a man younger than 35 who had mild COVID-19 (a few samples of this study predate the infection). Cell type and time point are not known. CDR3 coding DNA: TGTGCCAGCAGTGAGACGGGATACGAGCAGTACGTC. Translated, it gives CASSETGYEQYV.